The clone carrying this TCR beta chain occurred many times. Antigen unknown. Germline V gives CDR1 SEHNR, CDR2 FQNEAQ (reference sequence). The length of the CDR3 is 12 residues. V was clipped by 6 bases and J by 6 bases, with 8 bases between them. Via MiXCR, TCRdb re-called the reads, giving one row per CDR3 protein. The sample carries roughly 230,000 distinct CDR3 sequences, about 20% recorded once. The sample is drawn from a study of T cell repertoires in cytomegalovirus infection. Study-wide findings and caveats: HLA-C-restricted TCR beta clonotypes specific for CMV led the ex vivo response.

The V and J genes are TRBV7-9 and TRBJ1-4; D is ambiguous. Sequencing input: CD8+ T cells from PBMCs. This receptor was obtained from a human donor in good health (CMV status not recorded). Some clones in this sample may be carry-over from other donors' samples. The CDR3 DNA reads TGTGCCAGCAGAGGGATAGATGAAAAACTGTTTTTT. Translating it yields CASRGIDEKLFF. Using reference TRBV7-9 and TRBJ1-4 for the parts outside the CDR3, the full variable domain is DTGVSQNPRHKITKRGQNVTFRCDPISEHNRLYWYRQTLGQGPEFLTYFQNEAQLEKSRLLSDRFSAERPKGSFSTLEIQRTEQGDSAMYLCASRGIDEKLFFGSGTQLSVL.